The clone carrying this TCR beta chain has a handful of counts. The method was immunoSEQ multiplex PCR; TCRdb's version includes in-frame clones alone and lacks a portion of them. This sample has fewer than 25,000 clones; around 75% occur once, and the top ten carry approximately 30%. From germline, CDR1 is SGHRS and CDR2 YFSETQ. V lost 3 bases to trimming and J lost 1 base, with 22 bases between them. This CDR3 spans 18 amino acids. These data come from a study of cytotoxic CD8 clonotypes in ibrutinib-treated CLL. In the study overall: Among responders, roughly 25 were partial and 2 complete; after median roughly 65 months, approximately 15 stayed remitted and approximately 12 progressed. Samples yielded averages of 200,000 to 300,000 productive templates and more than 90,000 productive rearrangements.

Sample: PBMCs, taken after 24 months of ibrutinib treatment. The chain has TRBV5-1 and TRBJ2-5; D is possibly TRBD1 (6 bases). The receptor was isolated from a human donor with chronic lymphocytic leukemia. CDR3 DNA sequence: TGCGCCAGCAGCTCCCAATTAACAGGGTTGCGAGCCCAAGAGACCCAGTACTTC. Protein sequence: CASSSQLTGLRAQETQYF.